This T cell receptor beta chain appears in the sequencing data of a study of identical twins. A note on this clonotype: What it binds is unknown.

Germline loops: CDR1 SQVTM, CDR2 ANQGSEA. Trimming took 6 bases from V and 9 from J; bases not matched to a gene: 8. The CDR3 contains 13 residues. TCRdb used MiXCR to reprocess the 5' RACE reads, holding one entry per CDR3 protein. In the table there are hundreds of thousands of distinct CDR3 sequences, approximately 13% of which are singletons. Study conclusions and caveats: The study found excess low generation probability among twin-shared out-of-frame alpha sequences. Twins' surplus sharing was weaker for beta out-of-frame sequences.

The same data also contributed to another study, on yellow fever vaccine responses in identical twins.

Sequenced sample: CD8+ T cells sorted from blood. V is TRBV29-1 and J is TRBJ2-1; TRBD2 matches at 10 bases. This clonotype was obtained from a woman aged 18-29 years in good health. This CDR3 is CSVSSGSGIEQFF. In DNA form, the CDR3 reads TGCAGCGTGTCTAGCGGGAGTGGCATTGAGCAGTTCTTC.